A selection of T cell receptor beta chains follows, all from one sample in a study of blood T cell repertoires in COVID-19. Libraries were prepared by immunoSEQ multiplex PCR; TCRdb keeps only in-frame clonotypes and omits some of them. This table has about 98,000 clones, about nine tenths appearing once. The sequenced sample consisted of peripheral blood. Receptors were obtained from a man aged 45-65 years with acute or convalescent COVID-19. CDR3s include the opening cysteine and the closing phenylalanine or tryptophan. Fields, in order: clone size, V gene, D gene, J gene, CDR3 DNA, CDR3 protein. The D gene is left open where the match is weak. Only some rows state a clone size, as once, few, many or a class for expanded clones.

>-|TRBV18|TRBD1|TRBJ1-1
TGTGCCAGCTCACCGGGGACAGGGTCCTTGAACACTGAAGCTTTCTTT
CASSPGTGSLNTEAFF
>-|TRBV5-6|-|TRBJ1-5
TGTGCCAGCAGCTATAGTTCTCAGCCCCAGCATTTT
CASSYSSQPQHF
>-|TRBV7-3|TRBD2|TRBJ2-1
TGTGCCAGCAGTAGGGAGACTAGCGGGGTACGGGAGCAGTTCTTC
CASSRETSGVREQFF
>-|TRBV6-6|TRBD1|TRBJ2-7
TGTGCCAGCAGTTGGGACAGTCGCTCCTACGAGCAGTACTTC
CASSWDSRSYEQYF
>once|TRBV30|-|TRBJ1-4
TGTGCCTGGAGTCGTAGTAATGAAAAACTGTTTTTT
CAWSRSNEKLFF
>-|TRBV6-5|-|TRBJ1-2
TGTGCCAGCAGTTACGCAGGGCCGAGCTATGGCTACACCTTC
CASSYAGPSYGYTF
>-|TRBV5-6|-|TRBJ2-7
TGTGCCAGCAGCTTGGACCTATACGAGCAGTACTTC
CASSLDLYEQYF
>-|TRBV19|TRBD2|TRBJ2-6
TGTGCCGCCAGTAAGTCCCTAAGCGGGGACTACCCCCGATCTGGGGCCAACGTCCTGACTTTC
CAASKSLSGDYPRSGANVLTF
>-|TRBV29-1|TRBD1|TRBJ1-2
TGCAGCGTTGCATGGACAGGGGACGGCTACACCTTC
CSVAWTGDGYTF
>-|TRBV5-1|TRBD1|TRBJ2-3
TGCGCCAGCAGCACGACCGGGACAGGGGGCGAGACAGATACGCAGTATTTT
CASSTTGTGGETDTQYF
>-|TRBV3-1/TRBV3-2|-|TRBJ1-2
TGTGCCAGCAGCCAGGCAGGGAGGGAGGGCTACACCTTC
CASSQAGREGYTF
>-|TRBV7-2|-|TRBJ2-1
TGTGCCAGCAGTTCAGCTGGGACTGGTTACAATGAGCAGTTCTTC
CASSSAGTGYNEQFF
>-|TRBV6-5|TRBD2|TRBJ2-2
TGTGCCAGCAGTTACGGGACTAGGGGGAGGAACGGGGAGCTGTTTTTT
CASSYGTRGRNGELFF
>-|TRBV7-8|-|TRBJ2-3
TGTGCCAGCAGCTTAGCGTTAACAGGGAAAGATACGCAGTATTTT
CASSLALTGKDTQYF
>-|TRBV3-1/TRBV3-2|-|TRBJ2-7
TGTGCCAGCAGCCGGAGACAGTCCATCTCCTACGAGCAGTACTTC
CASSRRQSISYEQYF
>-|TRBV27|-|TRBJ2-7
TGTGCCAGCAGTTCCACAGGGATGGGGGCCTACGAGCAGTACTTC
CASSSTGMGAYEQYF
>-|TRBV19|TRBD1|TRBJ1-3
TGTGCCAGTAGTACCAACAGGGGCGCTGGAAACACCATATATTTT
CASSTNRGAGNTIYF
>-|TRBV14|TRBD1|TRBJ1-2
TGTGCCAGCAGAGAAACAGGGGATCACTATGGCTACACCTTC
CASRETGDHYGYTF
>-|TRBV27|TRBD2|TRBJ2-1
TGTGCCAGCAGTCCGGGACTAGCGGGAGGTTATGGGCACAATGAGCAGTTCTTC
CASSPGLAGGYGHNEQFF
>once|TRBV5-1|TRBD1|TRBJ2-7
TGCGCCAGCAGCTCACCAGTCGGACAGGAAAATTCCTACGAGCAGTACTTC
CASSSPVGQENSYEQYF
>-|TRBV28|-|TRBJ1-2
TGTGCCAGCTCCCTAGACGGTAACTATGGCTACACCTTC
CASSLDGNYGYTF
>once|TRBV9|-|TRBJ2-7
TGTGCCAGCAGCGTAGCTCCAGGAGGACCCTACGAGCAGTACTTC
CASSVAPGGPYEQYF
>-|TRBV2|-|TRBJ1-1
TGTGCCAGCAATTTTATAACAGGGAACACTGAAGCTTTCTTT
CASNFITGNTEAFF
>-|TRBV9|TRBD1|TRBJ1-3
TGTGCCAGCAGCGTAGCTACAGGGACAGGGGAAAACACCATATATTTT
CASSVATGTGENTIYF
>few|TRBV7-9|-|TRBJ2-3
TGTGCCAGCAGCCAGACAGATACGCAGTATTTT
CASSQTDTQYF
>-|TRBV6-5|-|TRBJ2-2
TGTGCCAGCAGGGCGGGCTGGGACACCGGGGAGCTGTTTTTT
CASRAGWDTGELFF
>-|TRBV2|-|TRBJ1-5
TGTGCCAGCAGTGAGCGGACAGGCAATCAGCCCCAGCATTTT
CASSERTGNQPQHF
>once|TRBV7-2|TRBD1|TRBJ2-7
TGTGCCAGCAGTTCCGTCCGGACAGGGCCCTACGAGCAGTACTTC
CASSSVRTGPYEQYF
>-|TRBV11-2|-|TRBJ2-4
TGTGCCAGCAGATTAGGGGGTGCGGAGCGGCTAGCCAAAAACATTCAGTACTTC
CASRLGGAERLAKNIQYF
>-|TRBV6-1|-|TRBJ2-2
TGTGCCAGCAGTGAAAGGAACGGGTTCACCGGGGAGCTGTTTTTT
CASSERNGFTGELFF
>-|TRBV6-2/TRBV6-3|-|TRBJ2-7
TGTGCCAGCAGTTACGCTGTATGGTCAGGGTCTCTCTACGAGCAGTACTTC
CASSYAVWSGSLYEQYF
>many|TRBV2|-|TRBJ2-1
TGTGCCAACGGTGGTCTAGCCCACAATGAGCAGTTCTTC
CANGGLAHNEQFF
>-|TRBV5-5|-|TRBJ1-2
TGTGCCAGCAGCTTGGATGGGCAGTCCGACGGCTACACCTTC
CASSLDGQSDGYTF
>-|TRBV7-8|-|TRBJ2-1
TGTGCCAGCAGCTTAGAGGGCCAGGGGAAAAGGAATGAGCAGTTCTTC
CASSLEGQGKRNEQFF
>-|TRBV6-5|-|TRBJ2-3
TGTGCCAGCAGTTACTCAGGGACACTGGGGACAGATACGCAGTATTTT
CASSYSGTLGTDTQYF